One and the same sample provided the 22 T cell receptor beta chains below, sequenced in a study of cytomegalovirus exposure and HLA in healthy donors. A multiplex PCR was run with 60 Vbeta primers and 13 Jbeta primers. Method: immunoSEQ multiplex PCR; TCRdb's copy keeps in-frame clones and lacks some. Of around 170,000 clones listed, around four fifths are singletons. The sequenced material came from PBMCs. The source is a woman younger than 45 in good health and CMV-seronegative.

The chain is built from TRBV14 and TRBJ1-2; D is possibly TRBD1 (5 bases). The CDR3 is 14 amino acids. Germline CDR1 is SGHDN and CDR2 is FVKESK. The V gene lost 2 bases and the J gene lost 3 bases, with 10 bases spanning the gap. The CDR3 spells CASSQRQRDYGYTF. The CDR3, as DNA: TGTGCCAGCAGCCAAAGACAGAGAGACTATGGCTACACCTTC.

This sequence joins TRBV27 and TRBJ2-7; 8 nucleotides line up with TRBD1. After removal of 2 bases from V and 4 bases from J, the junction contained 4 bases not matched to a gene. The germline V gene encodes CDR1 MNHEY and CDR2 SMNVEV (reference sequence). The CDR3 contains 14 residues. The CDR3, as DNA: TGTGCCAGCAGTTTAGGGGACAGGTGGTACGAGCAGTACTTC. Its protein product is CASSLGDRWYEQYF.

The chain recombines TRBV7-8 with TRBJ1-6; D might be TRBD1 (6 bases). This CDR3 is built from 16 residues. Germline CDR1 reads SGHVS; CDR2 reads FQNEAQ. V dropped 3 bases and J dropped 8 bases, with 17 bases sitting between them. The CDR3 nucleotides read TGTGCCAGCAGCTTGATAGATTCAGGGGCGTATTCACCCCTCCACTTT. It specifies CASSLIDSGAYSPLHF.

The rearrangement links TRBV30 to TRBJ2-3, with 7 positions matching TRBD1. This CDR3 has 13 amino acids. CDR1 and CDR2 (germline): GTSNPN, SVGIG (reference sequence). V lost 3 bases and J lost 2; bases outside the gene matches: 2. DNA of the CDR3: TGTGCCTGGAGGGACAGGCTCACAGATACGCAGTATTTT. Its protein product is CAWRDRLTDTQYF. The full variable domain, with the rest looked up from reference TRBV30 and TRBJ2-3, is SQTIHQWPATLVQPVGSPLSLECTVEGTSNPNLYWYRQAAGRGLQLLFYSVGIGQISSEVPQNLSASRPQDRQFILSSKKLLLSDSGFYLCAWRDRLTDTQYFGPGTRLTVL.

The chain combines TRBV18 with TRBJ2-7, with 12 nucleotides matching TRBD2. This CDR3 has 17 residues. The V and J ends lost 4 bases and 0 bases, in that order; junction bases with no gene match: 7. Looked up from germline, CDR1 is KGHSH and CDR2 is LQKENI. CDR3: CASSLGLAGSSSYEQYF. The CDR3 DNA is TGTGCCAGCTCACTCGGACTAGCGGGGTCGAGCTCCTACGAGCAGTACTTC.

The chain joins TRBV11-2 to TRBJ1-5; D gene ambiguous. CDR1 is SGHAT, CDR2 FQNNGV, per germline. CDR3 length: 17 amino acids. V lost 0 bases to trimming and J lost 0 bases, with 12 bases between them. In DNA, the CDR3 is TGTGCCAGCAGCTTAGACTCGCGGCAGAGTAGCAATCAGCCCCAGCATTTT. This codes for CASSLDSRQSSNQPQHF. The full variable domain, rest sourced from reference TRBV11-2 and TRBJ1-5, is EAGVAQSPRYKIIEKRQSVAFWCNPISGHATLYWYQQILGQGPKLLIQFQNNGVVDDSQLPKDRFSAERLKGVDSTLKIQPAKLEDSAVYLCASSLDSRQSSNQPQHFGDGTRLSIL.

In its sample, this clone was seen a few times. The DNA of the CDR3 is TGTGCCAGCAGCCTTGTAAGGGGAACTGAAGCTTTCTTT. Amino acid sequence: CASSLVRGTEAFF. The chain links TRBV11-2 to TRBJ1-1; TRBD1 is a possible D gene (5 bases). Germline CDR1 is SGHAT and CDR2 is FQNNGV. The CDR3 is made up of 13 amino acids. Trimming stripped 5 bases from V and 5 bases from J, with 12 bases between.

V is TRBV18 and J is TRBJ1-5; 9 nucleotides align to TRBD1. With V trimmed by 0 bases and J by 7 bases, 16 bases remained unmatched. The CDR3 consists of 19 residues. Per germline, CDR1 KGHSH and CDR2 LQKENI. The CDR3: CASSPPPGTGKRRGQPQHF. The DNA of the CDR3 is TGTGCCAGCTCACCACCCCCCGGGACAGGGAAGAGGCGAGGGCAGCCCCAGCATTTT.

This sequence joins TRBV23-1 and TRBJ2-7; the D gene is possibly TRBD1 (5 bases). TRBV23-1 is annotated as an ORF whose role is uncertain. Trimming stripped 8 bases from V and 1 base from J, with 21 bases between. The CDR3 is 16 amino acids. CDR3: CASPGHLATVSYEQYF. As DNA, the CDR3 is TGCGCCAGCCCCGGACACCTCGCCACGGTATCCTACGAGCAGTACTTC.

V gene TRBV23-1 combines with J gene TRBJ1-4; D is ambiguous. TRBV23-1 is identified as an open reading frame with a role that is uncertain. The V gene lost 8 bases and the J gene lost 0 bases, with 13 bases spanning the gap. The CDR3 is 15 amino acids. Written as DNA, the CDR3 is TGCGCCAGCCCGACACCGGTTACAACTAATGAAAAACTGTTTTTT. Translated: CASPTPVTTNEKLFF.

The chain has TRBV5-1 and TRBJ2-5; 7 nucleotides line up with TRBD1. The CDR3 consists of 15 residues. Germline lookup yields CDR1 SGHRS and CDR2 YFSETQ. V was clipped by 0 bases and J by 4 bases; unmatched bases: 6. CDR3 sequence reads: CASSLGQGSGETQYF. CDR3 nucleotide sequence: TGCGCCAGCAGCTTGGGACAGGGCAGCGGAGAGACCCAGTACTTC.

The chain combines TRBV30 with TRBJ1-3, with D unresolved. The CDR3 totals 14 residues. The V gene lost 3 bases and the J gene lost 0 bases, with 9 bases spanning the gap. Germline lookup yields CDR1 GTSNPN and CDR2 SVGIG (reference sequence). The CDR3 sequence: CAWRQMGSGNTIYF. As DNA, the CDR3 is TGTGCCTGGAGACAGATGGGCTCTGGAAACACCATATATTTT.

This clone was seen only a few times. The rearrangement joins TRBV5-6 to TRBJ1-1; 10 nucleotides match TRBD1. Trimming removed 4 bases from V and 3 bases from J; junction bases left unmatched: 6. This CDR3 contains 15 residues. From germline, CDR1 is SGHDT and CDR2 YYEEEE. The DNA for the CDR3 is TGTGCCAGCAGCACTCCGGGACAGGGGCACACTGAAGCTTTCTTT. This encodes CASSTPGQGHTEAFF.

The J gene is TRBJ1-5, the V gene TRBV30, with 9 positions matching TRBD1. Trimming at V came to 0 bases and at J to 5 bases, leaving 8 bases not matched to a gene. CDR1 is GTSNPN and CDR2 is SVGIG in the germline V gene (reference sequence). The CDR3 runs 16 residues. In DNA, the CDR3 is TGTGCCTGGAGTGTGCGGACAGGGGCGTGGGATCAGCCCCAGCATTTT. Its translation: CAWSVRTGAWDQPQHF.

The chain combines TRBV4-2 with TRBJ1-5; D is possibly TRBD1 (5 bases). Per the germline V gene, CDR1 is LGHNA and CDR2 is YNFKEQ. The CDR3 spans 16 residues. Trimming left V 0 bases short and J 6 bases short, with 15 bases between. The CDR3 sequence is CASSQEGAAGSQPQHF. CDR3 nucleotides: TGTGCCAGCAGCCAAGAAGGGGCGGCAGGCTCTCAGCCCCAGCATTTT.

This chain connects TRBV6-5 to TRBJ1-3; a possible D gene is TRBD1 (6 bases). Germline values: CDR1 MNHEY, CDR2 SVGAGI. This CDR3 region has 15 residues. The germline V and J ends were trimmed by 11 bases and 4 bases, with 21 bases remaining between them. CDR3 in amino acids: CALLGAGVFGNTIYF. Here the CDR3 DNA reads TGTGCCCTACTGGGGGCAGGGGTATTCGGAAACACCATATATTTT.

The chain has TRBV18 and TRBJ2-7; a possible D gene is TRBD1 (6 bases). The CDR3 has 14 amino acids. V was shortened by 2 bases and J by 5 bases, with 13 bases between the two germline ends. Germline lookup yields CDR1 KGHSH and CDR2 LQKENI. CDR3 coding DNA: TGTGCCAGCTCACCATCAGCAGGGGTCAACGAGCAGTACTTC. Translating gives CASSPSAGVNEQYF.

This chain joins TRBV5-1 and TRBJ2-7, with 9 bases identical to TRBD2. Germline assignment: CDR1 SGHRS and CDR2 YFSETQ. V trimming: 5 bases; J trimming: 6 bases; junction bases outside the gene matches: 9. The CDR3 is made up of 14 amino acids. The CDR3 here is CASSSLAGRGEQYF. In DNA, the CDR3 is TGCGCCAGCAGTTCTCTAGCGGGGAGGGGCGAGCAGTACTTC.

The CDR3 DNA reads TGTGCCAGCAGCGTGTCGGGGTCCTACAATGAGCAGTTCTTC. Protein sequence: CASSVSGSYNEQFF. This chain links TRBV7-8 with TRBJ2-1, with D possibly TRBD2 on 5 matching bases. The CDR3 extends over 14 amino acids. The germline V and J ends were trimmed by 5 bases and 1 base, with 9 bases remaining between them. The germline V gene encodes CDR1 SGHVS and CDR2 FQNEAQ.

V gene TRBV7-8 combines with J gene TRBJ1-6; D ambiguous. Germline assignment: CDR1 SGHVS and CDR2 FQNEAQ. The CDR3 is 15 amino acids. V was shortened by 0 bases and J by 7 bases, with 10 bases between the two germline ends. The CDR3 protein is CASSLASIANSPLHF. In DNA form, the CDR3 reads TGTGCCAGCAGCTTAGCGTCCATAGCAAATTCACCCCTCCACTTT.

V and J are TRBV9 and TRBJ1-4; possibly TRBD1 for D (5 bases). The CDR3 contains 14 residues. The V gene lost 1 base and the J gene lost 8 bases, with 12 bases spanning the gap. The germline CDR1 and CDR2 sequences are SGDLS and YYNGEE. The DNA of the CDR3 is TGTGCCAGCAGCGTATCAGGAGGGGAGGAAAAACTGTTTTTT. Its translation: CASSVSGGEEKLFF. The entire variable domain, with the rest obtained from reference TRBV9 and TRBJ1-4, is as follows: DSGVTQTPKHLITATGQRVTLRCSPRSGDLSVYWYQQSLDQGLQFLIQYYNGEERAKGNILERFSAQQFPDLHSELNLSSLELGDSALYFCASSVSGGEEKLFFGSGTQLSVL.

This clone was counted once. CDR3 residues: CAWSVRWDRVDEQYF. In nucleotides, the CDR3 is TGTGCCTGGAGTGTTCGGTGGGACAGGGTCGACGAGCAGTACTTC. The genes are TRBV30 and TRBJ2-7, with 9 nucleotides matching TRBD1. In germline, CDR1 is GTSNPN, CDR2 SVGIG (reference sequence). This CDR3 has 15 residues. Trimming took 0 bases from V and 5 from J; bases not matched to a gene: 8. Based on the CDR3 plus reference TRBV30 and TRBJ2-7, the full variable domain is SQTIHQWPATLVQPVGSPLSLECTVEGTSNPNLYWYRQAAGRGLQLLFYSVGIGQISSEVPQNLSASRPQDRQFILSSKKLLLSDSGFYLCAWSVRWDRVDEQYFGPGTRLTVT.